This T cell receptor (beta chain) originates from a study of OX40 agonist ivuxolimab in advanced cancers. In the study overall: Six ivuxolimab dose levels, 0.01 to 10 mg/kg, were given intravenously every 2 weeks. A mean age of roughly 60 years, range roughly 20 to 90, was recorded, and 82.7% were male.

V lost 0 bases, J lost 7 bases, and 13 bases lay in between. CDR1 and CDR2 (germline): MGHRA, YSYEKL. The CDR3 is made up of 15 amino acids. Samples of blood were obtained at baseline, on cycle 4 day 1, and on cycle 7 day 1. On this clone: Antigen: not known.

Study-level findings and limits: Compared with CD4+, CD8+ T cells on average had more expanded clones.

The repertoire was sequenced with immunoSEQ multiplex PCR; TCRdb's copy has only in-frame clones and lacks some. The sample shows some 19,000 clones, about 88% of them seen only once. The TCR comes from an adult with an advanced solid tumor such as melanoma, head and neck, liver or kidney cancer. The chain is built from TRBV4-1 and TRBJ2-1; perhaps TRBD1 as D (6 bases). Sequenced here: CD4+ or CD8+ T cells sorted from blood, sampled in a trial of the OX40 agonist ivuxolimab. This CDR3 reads CASSQDPRGSNEQFF. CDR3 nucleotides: TGCGCCAGCAGCCAAGATCCGAGGGGGTCGAATGAGCAGTTCTTC.